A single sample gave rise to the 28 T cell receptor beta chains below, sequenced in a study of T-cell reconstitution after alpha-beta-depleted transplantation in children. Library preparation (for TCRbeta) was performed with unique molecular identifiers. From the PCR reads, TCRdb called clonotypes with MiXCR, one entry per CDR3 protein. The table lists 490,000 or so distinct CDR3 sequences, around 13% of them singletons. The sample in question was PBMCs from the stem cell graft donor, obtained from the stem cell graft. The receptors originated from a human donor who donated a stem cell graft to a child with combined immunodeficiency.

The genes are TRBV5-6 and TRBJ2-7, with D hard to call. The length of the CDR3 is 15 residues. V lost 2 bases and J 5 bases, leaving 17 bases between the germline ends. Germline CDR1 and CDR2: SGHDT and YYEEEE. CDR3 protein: CASSFVRGPVNEQYF. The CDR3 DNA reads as TGTGCCAGCAGCTTTGTAAGAGGCCCCGTGAACGAGCAGTACTTC.

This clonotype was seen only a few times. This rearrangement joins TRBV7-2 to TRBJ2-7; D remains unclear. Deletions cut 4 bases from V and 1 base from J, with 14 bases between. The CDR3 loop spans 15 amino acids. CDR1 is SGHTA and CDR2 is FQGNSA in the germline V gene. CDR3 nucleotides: TGTGCCAGCAGCTGGGATGGAACATATTCCTACGAGCAGTACTTC. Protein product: CASSWDGTYSYEQYF.

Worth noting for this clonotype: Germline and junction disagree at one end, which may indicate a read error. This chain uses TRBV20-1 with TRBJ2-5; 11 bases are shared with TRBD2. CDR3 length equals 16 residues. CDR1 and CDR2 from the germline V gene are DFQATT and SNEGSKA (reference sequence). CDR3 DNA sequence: TGCTGTGCTAGTAGCGGGAGGGGGAGGTACCAAGAGACCCAGTACTTC. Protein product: CCASSGRGRYQETQYF.

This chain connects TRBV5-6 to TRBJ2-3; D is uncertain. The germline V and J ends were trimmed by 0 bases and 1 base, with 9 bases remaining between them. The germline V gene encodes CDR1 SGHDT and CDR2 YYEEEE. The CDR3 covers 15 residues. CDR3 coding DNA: TGTGCCAGCAGCTTGGATCTGGGCGGCACAGATACGCAGTATTTT. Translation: CASSLDLGGTDTQYF.

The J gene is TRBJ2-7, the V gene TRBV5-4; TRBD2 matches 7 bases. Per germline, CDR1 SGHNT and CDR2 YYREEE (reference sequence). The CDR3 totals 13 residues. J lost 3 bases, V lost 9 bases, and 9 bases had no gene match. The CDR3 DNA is TGTGCCATTTTAAGCGGGGCCATCTACGAGCAGTACTTC. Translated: CAILSGAIYEQYF. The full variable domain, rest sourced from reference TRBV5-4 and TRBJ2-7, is ETGVTQSPTHLIKTRGQQVTLRCSSQSGHNTVSWYQQALGQGPQFIFQYYREEENGRGNFPPRFSGLQFPNYSSELNVNALELDDSALYLCAILSGAIYEQYFGPGTRLTVT.

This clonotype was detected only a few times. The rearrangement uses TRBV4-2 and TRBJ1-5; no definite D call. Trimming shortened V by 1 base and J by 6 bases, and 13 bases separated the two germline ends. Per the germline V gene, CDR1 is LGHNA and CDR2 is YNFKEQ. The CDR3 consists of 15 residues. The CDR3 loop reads CASSQGTTRGQPQHF. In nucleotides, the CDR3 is TGTGCCAGCAGCCAAGGTACAACTCGGGGTCAGCCCCAGCATTTT.

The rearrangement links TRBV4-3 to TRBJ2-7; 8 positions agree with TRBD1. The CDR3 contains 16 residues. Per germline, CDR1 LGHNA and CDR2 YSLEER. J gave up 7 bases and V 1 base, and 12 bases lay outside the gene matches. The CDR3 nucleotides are TGCGCCAGCAGCCAAGCCGGGACAGGCACTAGAGAGGAGCAGTACTTC. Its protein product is CASSQAGTGTREEQYF.

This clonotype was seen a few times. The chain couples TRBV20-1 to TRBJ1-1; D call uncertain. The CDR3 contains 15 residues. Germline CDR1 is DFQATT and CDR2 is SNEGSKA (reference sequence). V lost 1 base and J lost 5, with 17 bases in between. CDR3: CSARVPGSRITEAFF. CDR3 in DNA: TGCAGTGCTAGAGTGCCCGGCAGTAGGATAACTGAAGCTTTCTTT.

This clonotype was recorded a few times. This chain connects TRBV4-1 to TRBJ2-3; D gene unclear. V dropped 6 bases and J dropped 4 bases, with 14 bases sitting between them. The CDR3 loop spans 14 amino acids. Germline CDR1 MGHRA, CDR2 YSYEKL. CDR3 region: CASRVYSHSDTQYF. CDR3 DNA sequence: TGCGCCAGCAGAGTGTACAGTCATTCAGATACGCAGTATTTT.

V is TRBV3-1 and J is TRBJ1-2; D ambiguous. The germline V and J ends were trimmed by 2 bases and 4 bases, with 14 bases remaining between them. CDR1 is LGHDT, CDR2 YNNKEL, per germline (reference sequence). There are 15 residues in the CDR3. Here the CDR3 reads CASSQLTPGVYGYTF. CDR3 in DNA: TGTGCCAGCAGCCAATTAACCCCCGGAGTCTATGGCTACACCTTC.

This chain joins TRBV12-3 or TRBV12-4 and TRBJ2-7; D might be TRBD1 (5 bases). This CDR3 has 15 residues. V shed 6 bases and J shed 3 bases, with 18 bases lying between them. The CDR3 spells CASSTILRQYYEQYF. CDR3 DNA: TGTGCCAGCAGCACAATTTTACGACAGTACTACGAGCAGTACTTC.

CDR3 residues: CASSGSGDPYEQYF. CDR3 sequence (DNA): TGTGCCAGCAGCGGGTCAGGCGACCCCTACGAGCAGTACTTC. This rearrangement joins TRBV7-9 to TRBJ2-7, with D unresolved. The CDR3 has 14 residues. V lost 5 bases and J lost 2, with 13 bases in between. The V gene's germline CDR1 is SEHNR and CDR2 FQNEAQ (reference sequence).

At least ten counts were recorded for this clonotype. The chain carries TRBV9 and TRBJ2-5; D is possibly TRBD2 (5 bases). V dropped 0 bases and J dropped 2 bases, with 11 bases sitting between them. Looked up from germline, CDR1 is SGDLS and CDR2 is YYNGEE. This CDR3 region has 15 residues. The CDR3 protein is CASSVAWTDQETQYF. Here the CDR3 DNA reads TGTGCCAGCAGCGTAGCCTGGACTGATCAAGAGACCCAGTACTTC.

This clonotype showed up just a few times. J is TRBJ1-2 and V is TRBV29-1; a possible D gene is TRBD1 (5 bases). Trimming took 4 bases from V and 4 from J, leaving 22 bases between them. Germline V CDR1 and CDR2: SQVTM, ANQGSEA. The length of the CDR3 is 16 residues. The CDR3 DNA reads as TGCAGCGTTGCCCCGCGACAGACCATTTATTCCTATGGCTACACCTTC. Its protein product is CSVAPRQTIYSYGYTF.

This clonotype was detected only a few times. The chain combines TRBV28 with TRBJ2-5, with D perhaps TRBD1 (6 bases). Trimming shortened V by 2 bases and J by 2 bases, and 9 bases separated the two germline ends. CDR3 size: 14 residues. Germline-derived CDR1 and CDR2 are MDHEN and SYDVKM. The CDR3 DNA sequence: TGTGCCAGCAGTTTAGACAGGAGACAAGAGACCCAGTACTTC. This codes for CASSLDRRQETQYF.

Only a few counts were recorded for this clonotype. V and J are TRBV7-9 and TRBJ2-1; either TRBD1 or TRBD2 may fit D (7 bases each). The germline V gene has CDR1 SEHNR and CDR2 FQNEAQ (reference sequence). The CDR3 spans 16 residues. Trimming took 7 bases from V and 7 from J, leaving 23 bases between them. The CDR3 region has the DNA TGTGCCAGCAAACCTACCGGGTCCAGGGGGGGAAATGAGCAGTTCTTC. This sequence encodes CASKPTGSRGGNEQFF.

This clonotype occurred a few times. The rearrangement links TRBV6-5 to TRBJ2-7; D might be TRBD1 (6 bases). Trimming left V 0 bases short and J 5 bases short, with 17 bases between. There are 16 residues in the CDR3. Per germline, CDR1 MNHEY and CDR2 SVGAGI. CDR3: CASSYSLLTGRHEQYF. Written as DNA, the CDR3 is TGTGCCAGCAGTTACTCCCTACTTACAGGGAGACACGAGCAGTACTTC.

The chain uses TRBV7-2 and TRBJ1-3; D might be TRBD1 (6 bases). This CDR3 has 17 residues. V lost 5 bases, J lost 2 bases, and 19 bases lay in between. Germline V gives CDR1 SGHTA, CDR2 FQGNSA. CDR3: CASSPVRTAPTGNTIYF. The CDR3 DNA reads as TGTGCCAGCAGCCCCGTTAGGACAGCCCCGACTGGAAACACCATATATTTT.

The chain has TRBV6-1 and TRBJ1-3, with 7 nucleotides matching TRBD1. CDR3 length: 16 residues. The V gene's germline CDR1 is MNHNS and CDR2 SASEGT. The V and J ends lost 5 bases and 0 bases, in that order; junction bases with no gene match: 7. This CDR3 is CASSKTGENSGNTIYF. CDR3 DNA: TGTGCCAGCAGTAAAACAGGGGAAAACTCTGGAAACACCATATATTTT.

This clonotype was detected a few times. CDR3 bases: TGTGCCAGCAGCCTGGGACTAGCGGGGGGTTGGTCCGAGCAGTACTTC. Translation gives CASSLGLAGGWSEQYF. The chain combines TRBV12-3 or TRBV12-4 with TRBJ2-7; TRBD2 matches 15 bases. The CDR3 contains 16 residues. The ends lost 6 bases at V and 6 bases at J; junction bases unmatched: 9.

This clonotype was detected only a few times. The DNA for the CDR3 is TGTGCCAGCAGCTTAGTAGGTAGCGGGAGAATCCACGAGCAGTACTTC. Translated: CASSLVGSGRIHEQYF. The J gene is TRBJ2-7, the V gene TRBV7-2, with 9 bases lining up with TRBD2. This CDR3 has 16 amino acids. Germline loops: CDR1 SGHTA, CDR2 FQGNSA. V lost 1 base and J lost 5; bases outside the gene matches: 9.

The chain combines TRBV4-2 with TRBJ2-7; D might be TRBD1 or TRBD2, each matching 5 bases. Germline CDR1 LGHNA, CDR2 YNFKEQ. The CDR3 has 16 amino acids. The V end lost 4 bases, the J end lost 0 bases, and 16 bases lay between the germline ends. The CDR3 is CASSPGLRGLSYEQYF. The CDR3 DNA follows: TGTGCCAGCAGCCCAGGTCTGAGGGGCCTCTCCTACGAGCAGTACTTC.

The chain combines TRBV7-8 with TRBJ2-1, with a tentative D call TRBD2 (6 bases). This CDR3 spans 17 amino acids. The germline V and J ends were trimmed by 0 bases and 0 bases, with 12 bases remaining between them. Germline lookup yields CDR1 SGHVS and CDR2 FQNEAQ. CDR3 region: CASSLARTGASYNEQFF. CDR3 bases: TGTGCCAGCAGCTTAGCGAGGACGGGAGCCTCCTACAATGAGCAGTTCTTC.

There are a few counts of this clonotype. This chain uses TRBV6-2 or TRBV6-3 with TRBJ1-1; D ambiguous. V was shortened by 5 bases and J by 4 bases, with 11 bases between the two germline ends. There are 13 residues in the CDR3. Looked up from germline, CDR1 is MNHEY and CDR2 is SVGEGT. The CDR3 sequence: CASSNTAGTEAFF. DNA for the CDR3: TGTGCCAGCAGTAACACGGCTGGCACTGAAGCTTTCTTT.

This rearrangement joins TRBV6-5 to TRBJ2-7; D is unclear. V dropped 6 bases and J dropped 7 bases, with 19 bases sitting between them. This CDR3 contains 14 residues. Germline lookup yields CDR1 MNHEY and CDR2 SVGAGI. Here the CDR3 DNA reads TGTGCCAGCAGACTCGACTGGGGTTCTTGGGAGCAGTACTTC. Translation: CASRLDWGSWEQYF.

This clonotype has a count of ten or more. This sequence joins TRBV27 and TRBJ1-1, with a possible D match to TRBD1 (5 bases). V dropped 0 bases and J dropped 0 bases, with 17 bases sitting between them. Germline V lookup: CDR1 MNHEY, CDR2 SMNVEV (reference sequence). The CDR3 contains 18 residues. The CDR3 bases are TGTGCCAGCAGTTTATCCCCGTATGGGGCTGGCATGAACACTGAAGCTTTCTTT. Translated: CASSLSPYGAGMNTEAFF.

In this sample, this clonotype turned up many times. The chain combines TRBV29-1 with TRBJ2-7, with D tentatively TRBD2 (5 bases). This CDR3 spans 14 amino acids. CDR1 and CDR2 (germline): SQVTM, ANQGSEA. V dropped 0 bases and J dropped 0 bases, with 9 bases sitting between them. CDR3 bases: TGCAGCGTTGAAGATGGAGGAATCTCCTACGAGCAGTACTTC. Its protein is CSVEDGGISYEQYF.

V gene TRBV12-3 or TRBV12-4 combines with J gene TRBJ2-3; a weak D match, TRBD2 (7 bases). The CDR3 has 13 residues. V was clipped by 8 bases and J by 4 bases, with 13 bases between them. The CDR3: CASGGGGPDTQYF. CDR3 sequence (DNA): TGTGCCAGCGGCGGGGGCGGGCCAGATACGCAGTATTTT.